The entry below describes one T cell receptor (beta chain). Method: immunoSEQ multiplex PCR; TCRdb's copy keeps in-frame clones and lacks some. The repertoire consists of fewer than 650,000 clones, with roughly 89% occurring once and the leading ten covering 7.8%. This sample is drawn from a study of blood T cell repertoires in COVID-19. The sequencing input was peripheral blood. The source is a woman between 50 and 59 years old with COVID-19, enrolled during active disease.

In DNA form, the CDR3 reads TGTGCCAGCAGCGCCCACCAGGGGCAGGATTGGGACACTGAAGCTTTCTTT. This sequence encodes CASSAHQGQDWDTEAFF. The rearrangement joins TRBV9 to TRBJ1-1; D possibly corresponds to TRBD1 (6 bases). The CDR3 spans 17 residues. V lost 3 bases to trimming and J lost 3 bases, with 21 bases between them. Germline CDR1 is SGDLS and CDR2 is YYNGEE.